This section outlines one T cell receptor beta chain sequence together with its context. TCRdb's table, derived via immunoSEQ multiplex PCR, lists solely in-frame clones and lacks some. The sample lists roughly 74,000 clones, approximately 86% occurring once. This sample is part of a study of T cell changes during pregnancy in multiple sclerosis. The sequenced sample was peripheral blood, obtained before pregnancy. This clonotype was sampled from a female donor with multiple sclerosis, enrolled in a pregnancy study.

For the CDR3, the DNA is TGTGCCAGCTCACCATATCGGGGGGCGAACACTGAAGCTTTCTTT. Its protein is CASSPYRGANTEAFF. The chain carries TRBV18 and TRBJ1-1; a weak D match, TRBD1 (6 bases). V dropped 2 bases and J dropped 1 base, with 11 bases sitting between them. Germline-derived CDR1 and CDR2 are KGHSH and LQKENI. The CDR3 consists of 15 residues.